One sample yielded the 29 T cell receptor beta chains listed below, sequenced in a study of blood T cell repertoires in COVID-19. Using immunoSEQ multiplex PCR, the repertoire was profiled, and TCRdb retains in-frame clones only, with some absent. This sample yields about 210,000 clones, of which about 85% are seen a single time; 15% to 20% belongs to the top ten. Sequences were obtained from PBMCs or T cells enriched from blood (not recorded which). The receptors shown here come from a man aged 35 to 55 who had recovered from COVID-19.

The rearrangement uses TRBV24-1 and TRBJ2-1; TRBD2 aligns across 7 bases. The CDR3 extends over 17 amino acids. Germline V CDR1 and CDR2: KGHDR, SFDVKD. With 4 bases clipped from V and 2 bases from J, the junction kept 10 bases outside the gene matches. The CDR3 region is CATSDMQAGSTYNEQFF. CDR3 sequence (DNA): TGTGCCACCAGTGACATGCAAGCGGGGTCTACCTACAATGAGCAGTTCTTC.

CDR3 sequence (DNA): TGTGCCAGCAGCTTAGACAGGGGACGAGGAAAACTGTTTTTT. Translating gives CASSLDRGRGKLFF. The rearrangement links TRBV7-9 to TRBJ1-4; 7 nucleotides align to TRBD1. This CDR3 contains 14 residues. CDR1 and CDR2 (germline): SEHNR, FQNEAQ (reference sequence). The trim removed 1 base at V and 10 bases at J, leaving 6 bases unmatched. The full variable domain, completed using reference TRBV7-9 and TRBJ1-4, is DTGVSQNPRHKITKRGQNVTFRCDPISEHNRLYWYRQTLGQGPEFLTYFQNEAQLEKSRLLSDRFSAERPKGSFSTLEIQRTEQGDSAMYLCASSLDRGRGKLFFGSGTQLSVL.

The chain couples TRBV25-1 to TRBJ2-7; a weak D match, TRBD2 (6 bases). The length of the CDR3 is 14 residues. Per the germline V gene, CDR1 is MGHDK and CDR2 is SYGVNS. V was pared by 10 bases and J by 2 bases, with 18 bases between. In nucleotides, the CDR3 is TGTGCCACCTCTGGCGGGACTGCACCCTACGAGCAGTACTTC. This codes for CATSGGTAPYEQYF.

CDR3 nucleotide sequence: TGTGCCAGCAGCTTCGGGGGAAGTGAGGGGGAGACCCAGTACTTC. This sequence encodes CASSFGGSEGETQYF. The chain recombines TRBV7-9 with TRBJ2-5; a weak D match, TRBD2 (6 bases). Trimming left V 3 bases short and J 5 bases short, with 16 bases between. The CDR3 spans 15 residues. CDR1 and CDR2 from the germline V gene are SEHNR and FQNEAQ (reference sequence).

This chain uses TRBV3-1 (or the pseudogene TRBV3-2) with TRBJ2-1, with D possibly TRBD1 on 5 matching bases. This CDR3 is 13 amino acids long. V lost 1 base to trimming and J lost 8 bases, with 9 bases between them. The V gene's germline CDR1 is LGHDT and CDR2 YNNKEL (reference sequence). CDR3: CASSQGTLDEQFF. DNA of the CDR3: TGTGCCAGCAGCCAAGGGACACTCGATGAGCAGTTCTTC.

The chain links TRBV14 to TRBJ2-7, with 11 bases that match TRBD2. CDR1 is SGHDN, CDR2 FVKESK, per germline. The CDR3 runs 15 residues. V lost 6 bases, J lost 7 bases, and 11 bases stayed unmatched. The CDR3, as DNA: TGTGCCAGCAGACCGACTAGCGGGAACGTAAGGGAGCAGTACTTC. This codes for CASRPTSGNVREQYF.

V is TRBV5-1 and J is TRBJ1-1, with 10 positions matching TRBD1. Germline CDR1 and CDR2: SGHRS and YFSETQ. The CDR3 is 15 amino acids. The junction had 7 bases not matched to a gene; V was cut back by 4 bases and J by 4 bases. The CDR3, as DNA: TGCGCCAGCAGCCAATCCGGGACAGGGGTCACTGAAGCTTTCTTT. Protein: CASSQSGTGVTEAFF.

This chain uses TRBV18 with TRBJ2-1; 11 bases line up with TRBD2. The CDR3 contains 17 residues. The V and J ends lost 0 bases and 4 bases, in that order; junction bases with no gene match: 5. The germline V gene has CDR1 KGHSH and CDR2 LQKENI. CDR3 nucleotide sequence: TGTGCCAGCTCACCACCCCTAGCGGGAGGAGGTTACAATGAGCAGTTCTTC. This encodes CASSPPLAGGGYNEQFF.

This clone appeared a few times. The J gene is TRBJ2-2, the V gene TRBV15; D call uncertain. Germline CDR1 reads LNHNV; CDR2 reads YYDKDF (reference sequence). The CDR3 has 13 residues. Trimming stripped 4 bases from V and 6 bases from J, with 9 bases between. In DNA form, the CDR3 reads TGTGCCACCAGCACAAGAGCCTCCGGGGAGCTGTTTTTT. Amino acids: CATSTRASGELFF.

The chain is built from TRBV4-1 and TRBJ1-2; D is possibly TRBD1 (5 bases). CDR3 length: 13 residues. Germline assignment: CDR1 MGHRA and CDR2 YSYEKL. Between the trimmed V and J ends, which lost 3 bases and 5 bases, there was a span of 10 bases. CDR3 loop: CASSQGQTYGYTF. The CDR3 DNA is TGCGCCAGCAGCCAGGGGCAGACTTATGGCTACACCTTC.

The V gene is TRBV27, the J gene TRBJ1-1, with D possibly being TRBD1 (6 bases). The CDR3 is 11 residues long. V gave up 4 bases and J gave up 9 bases, with 9 bases separating them. Germline V lookup: CDR1 MNHEY, CDR2 SMNVEV (reference sequence). CDR3 nucleotide sequence: TGTGCCAGCAGTTATGACAGGAAAGCTTTCTTT. Translated: CASSYDRKAFF.

The chain joins TRBV19 to TRBJ1-6, with 9 positions matching TRBD1. This CDR3 comprises 15 residues. The V gene end was trimmed by 6 bases and the J gene end by 6 bases; junction bases not matched to a gene: 6. Germline V gene lookup returns CDR1 LNHDA and CDR2 SQIVND (reference sequence). This CDR3 is CASRLTGGGNSPLHF. The DNA for the CDR3 is TGTGCCAGTAGGCTAACAGGGGGCGGTAATTCACCCCTCCACTTT. The whole variable domain, remainder taken from reference TRBV19 and TRBJ1-6, is DGGITQSPKYLFRKEGQNVTLSCEQNLNHDAMYWYRQDPGQGLRLIYYSQIVNDFQKGDIAEGYSVSREKKESFPLTVTSAQKNPTAFYLCASRLTGGGNSPLHFGNGTRLTVT.

This sequence joins TRBV14 and TRBJ2-7; D remains ambiguous. The CDR3 is made up of 14 amino acids. V lost 1 base and J lost 6, with 13 bases in between. Germline V gives CDR1 SGHDN, CDR2 FVKESK. The CDR3, as DNA: TGTGCCAGCAGCCAAGTCAAGCTCTCTTTCGAGCAGTACTTC. Encoded protein: CASSQVKLSFEQYF.

The chain couples TRBV27 to TRBJ1-1, with D unclear. V lost 4 bases to trimming and J lost 0 bases, with 12 bases between them. Germline V lookup: CDR1 MNHEY, CDR2 SMNVEV (reference sequence). This CDR3 comprises 15 residues. The CDR3 nucleotides read TGTGCCAGCAGTTCCCCACGCAACATGAACACTGAAGCTTTCTTT. Translation: CASSSPRNMNTEAFF.

The chain employs TRBV3-1 (or the pseudogene TRBV3-2) and TRBJ1-1; no clear D. Trimming stripped 1 base from V and 7 bases from J, with 13 bases between. This CDR3 spans 14 amino acids. Germline values: CDR1 LGHDT, CDR2 YNNKEL (reference sequence). The CDR3 reads CASSQALGVREAFF. CDR3 DNA: TGTGCCAGCAGCCAAGCGTTGGGAGTGCGTGAAGCTTTCTTT.

The chain combines TRBV7-8 with TRBJ1-5; D unresolved. CDR1 is SGHVS and CDR2 is FQNEAQ in the germline V gene. Trimming cost V 5 bases and J 0 bases, with 11 bases left between them. This CDR3 has 15 amino acids. DNA of the CDR3: TGTGCCAGCAGCCCGGAGATCTTTAGCAATCAGCCCCAGCATTTT. Protein sequence: CASSPEIFSNQPQHF.

This clone occurred a few times. The V gene is TRBV15, the J gene TRBJ1-2, with D possibly being TRBD1 (6 bases). From germline, CDR1 is LNHNV and CDR2 YYDKDF (reference sequence). The CDR3 sequence is 15 residues long. The V end lost 3 bases, the J end lost 7 bases, and 18 bases lay between the germline ends. In DNA, the CDR3 is TGTGCCACCAGCAGGGAGTTCACAGGGTCCCTTGGCTACACCTTC. Translated, it gives CATSREFTGSLGYTF.

The chain recombines TRBV29-1 with TRBJ2-7; 8 positions match TRBD1. The junction had 9 bases not matched to a gene; V was cut back by 5 bases and J by 6 bases. The V gene's germline CDR1 is SQVTM and CDR2 ANQGSEA. CDR3 length: 13 residues. CDR3: CSVLALTGGEQYF. DNA for the CDR3: TGCAGCGTTCTCGCGCTCACAGGGGGCGAGCAGTACTTC.

The V and J genes are TRBV28 and TRBJ1-5; D is unclear. V was trimmed by 1 base and J by 1 base, leaving 5 bases between them. Germline CDR1 is MDHEN and CDR2 is SYDVKM. The CDR3 totals 14 residues. The CDR3 loop reads CASSLSGSNQPQHF. Here the CDR3 DNA reads TGTGCCAGCAGTTTATCGGGAAGCAATCAGCCCCAGCATTTT.

This clone was observed once. The chain carries TRBV19 and TRBJ2-7; maybe TRBD1 (6 bases). From germline, CDR1 is LNHDA and CDR2 SQIVND (reference sequence). This CDR3 is built from 13 residues. V lost 3 bases, J lost 7 bases, and 13 bases lay in between. The CDR3 spells CASSIGDNGEQYF. The CDR3 nucleotides are TGTGCCAGTAGTATTGGGGACAATGGGGAGCAGTACTTC.

A few counts support this clone. This sequence joins TRBV28 and TRBJ2-7; 7 nucleotides agree with TRBD1. V trimming: 4 bases; J trimming: 1 base; junction bases outside the gene matches: 1. The CDR3 runs 13 residues. Germline V CDR1 and CDR2: MDHEN, SYDVKM. The CDR3 protein is CASSSGQSYEQYF. The CDR3 DNA follows: TGTGCCAGCAGTTCGGGACAGTCCTACGAGCAGTACTTC. Complete variable domain (other parts from reference TRBV28 and TRBJ2-7): DVKVTQSSRYLVKRTGEKVFLECVQDMDHENMFWYRQDPGLGLRLIYFSYDVKMKEKGDIPEGYSVSREKKERFSLILESASTNQTSMYLCASSSGQSYEQYFGPGTRLTVT.

V gene TRBV6-5 combines with J gene TRBJ2-7, with a weak D call TRBD1 (5 bases). In germline, CDR1 is MNHEY, CDR2 SVGAGI. This CDR3 contains 14 residues. V dropped 7 bases and J dropped 2 bases, with 15 bases sitting between them. DNA of the CDR3: TGTGCCAGCAATCCAGACAGCCAGGCCTACGAGCAGTACTTC. This gives the protein CASNPDSQAYEQYF.

This clone was found once. The junction departs from the called germline gene at one end, perhaps through a read error. V usage is TRBV15 and J usage is TRBJ1-1; D is unresolved. Germline lookup yields CDR1 LNHNV and CDR2 YYDKDF (reference sequence). The CDR3 spans 15 residues. CDR3 nucleotides: TGTGCCACCAGTAGAGAGCAGGAGGGGAACACTGAAGCTTTCTTT. Amino acid sequence: CATSREQEGNTEAFF.

The J gene is TRBJ2-2, the V gene TRBV11-2; D is undetermined. The CDR3 sequence is 12 residues long. V lost 3 bases, J lost 5 bases, and 4 bases lay in between. Germline V lookup: CDR1 SGHAT, CDR2 FQNNGV. CDR3 in amino acids: CASSFGTGELFF. The DNA of the CDR3 is TGTGCCAGCAGCTTCGGGACCGGGGAGCTGTTTTTT. Full variable domain (outside the CDR3, taken from reference TRBV11-2 and TRBJ2-2): EAGVAQSPRYKIIEKRQSVAFWCNPISGHATLYWYQQILGQGPKLLIQFQNNGVVDDSQLPKDRFSAERLKGVDSTLKIQPAKLEDSAVYLCASSFGTGELFFGEGSRLTVL.

This chain connects TRBV5-1 to TRBJ2-3; 7 bases fit TRBD2. The CDR3 runs 17 residues. Trimming at V came to 0 bases and at J to 5 bases, leaving 12 bases not matched to a gene. Germline V lookup: CDR1 SGHRS, CDR2 YFSETQ. The CDR3 region has the DNA TGCGCCAGCAGCTTGGGCCCGGGAGCGGGGAATGGAGATACGCAGTATTTT. Its translation is CASSLGPGAGNGDTQYF.

This sequence joins TRBV28 and TRBJ2-2; 7 bases fit TRBD1. The CDR3 consists of 14 residues. Germline CDR1 reads MDHEN; CDR2 reads SYDVKM. V lost 7 bases to trimming and J lost 5 bases; unmatched junction nucleotides: 7. This CDR3 is CASKGQRRTGELFF. Here the CDR3 DNA reads TGTGCCAGCAAGGGACAGAGAAGAACCGGGGAGCTGTTTTTT.

The rearrangement links TRBV3-1 (or the pseudogene TRBV3-2) to TRBJ2-7; a weak D match, TRBD2 (6 bases). The CDR3 consists of 14 residues. Germline lookup yields CDR1 LGHDT and CDR2 YNNKEL (reference sequence). Trimming removed 4 bases at V and 3 bases at J, with 13 bases between. The CDR3 loop reads CASSPTRGGYEQYF. The CDR3 DNA reads TGTGCCAGCAGCCCCACTAGGGGAGGCTACGAGCAGTACTTC.

The CDR3 loop is CASRGGFTGELFF. For the CDR3, the DNA is TGTGCCAGCAGGGGCGGGTTCACCGGGGAGCTGTTTTTT. This chain uses TRBV2 with TRBJ2-2, with D possibly matching TRBD2 (5 bases). Per germline, CDR1 SNHLY and CDR2 FYNNEI. V was cut by 6 bases and J by 4 bases, with 9 bases left in between. This CDR3 is 13 amino acids long.

The rearrangement joins TRBV27 to TRBJ2-7, with TRBD2 identical over 9 bases. Germline CDR1 and CDR2: MNHEY and SMNVEV (reference sequence). V gave up 5 bases and J gave up 2 bases; unmatched junction bases: 7. The CDR3 consists of 15 residues. Here the CDR3 reads CASSPGLALTYEQYF. CDR3 nucleotide sequence: TGTGCCAGCAGTCCCGGACTAGCGCTTACCTACGAGCAGTACTTC.